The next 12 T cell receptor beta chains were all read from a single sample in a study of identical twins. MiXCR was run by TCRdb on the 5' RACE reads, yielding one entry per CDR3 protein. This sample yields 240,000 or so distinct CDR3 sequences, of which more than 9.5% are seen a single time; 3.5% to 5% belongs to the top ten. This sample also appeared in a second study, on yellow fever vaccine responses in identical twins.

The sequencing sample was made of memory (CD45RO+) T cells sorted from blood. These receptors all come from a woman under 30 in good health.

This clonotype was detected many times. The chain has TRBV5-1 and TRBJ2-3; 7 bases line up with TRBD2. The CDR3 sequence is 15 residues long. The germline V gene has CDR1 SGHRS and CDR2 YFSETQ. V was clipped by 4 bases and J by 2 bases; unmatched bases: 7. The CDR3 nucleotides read TGCGCCAGCAGCCCCCAAGCGGGAAACACAGATACGCAGTATTTT. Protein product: CASSPQAGNTDTQYF.

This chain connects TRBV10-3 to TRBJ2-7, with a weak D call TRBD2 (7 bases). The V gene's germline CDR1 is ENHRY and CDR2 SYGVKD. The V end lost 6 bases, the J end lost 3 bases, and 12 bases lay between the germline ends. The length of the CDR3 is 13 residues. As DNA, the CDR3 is TGTGCCATCAGGGGGGGGGGCAGCTACGAGCAGTACTTC. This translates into CAIRGGGSYEQYF.

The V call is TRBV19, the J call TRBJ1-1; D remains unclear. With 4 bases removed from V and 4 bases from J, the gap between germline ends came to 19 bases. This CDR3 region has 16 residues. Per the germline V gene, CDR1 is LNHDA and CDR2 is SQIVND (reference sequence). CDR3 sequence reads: CASSTLRGGKGTEAFF. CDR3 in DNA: TGTGCCAGTAGTACCCTTCGGGGAGGTAAGGGCACTGAAGCTTTCTTT.

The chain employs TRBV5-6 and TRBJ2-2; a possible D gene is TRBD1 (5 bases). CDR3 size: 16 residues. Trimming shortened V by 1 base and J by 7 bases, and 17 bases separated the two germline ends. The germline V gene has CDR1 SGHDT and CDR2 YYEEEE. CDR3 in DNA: TGTGCCAGCAGCTTGAAGTTGGGGCGTAGTGTCGGGGAGCTGTTTTTT. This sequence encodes CASSLKLGRSVGELFF.

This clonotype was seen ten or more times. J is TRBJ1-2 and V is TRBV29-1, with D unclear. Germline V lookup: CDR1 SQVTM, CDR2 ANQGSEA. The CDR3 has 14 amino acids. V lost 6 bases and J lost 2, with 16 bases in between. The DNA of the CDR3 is TGCAGCGTCCCCAAGGCAGCTGGCAACTATGGCTACACCTTC. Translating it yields CSVPKAAGNYGYTF. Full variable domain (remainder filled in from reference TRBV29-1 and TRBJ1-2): SAVISQKPSRDICQRGTSLTIQCQVDSQVTMMFWYRQQPGQSLTLIATANQGSEATYESGFVIDKFPISRPNLTFSTLTVSNMSPEDSSIYLCSVPKAAGNYGYTFGSGTRLTVV.

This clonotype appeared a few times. DNA of the CDR3: TGCAGTGCGAAAACCCCGGGTCGGGTACTAGCGAGCACAGATACGCAGTATTTT. Its translation is CSAKTPGRVLASTDTQYF. The chain employs TRBV20-1 and TRBJ2-3; TRBD2 aligns across 7 bases. The CDR3 length is 18 residues. CDR1 is DFQATT and CDR2 is SNEGSKA in the germline V gene (reference sequence). Trimming cost V 6 bases and J 0 bases; bases outside gene matches: 18.

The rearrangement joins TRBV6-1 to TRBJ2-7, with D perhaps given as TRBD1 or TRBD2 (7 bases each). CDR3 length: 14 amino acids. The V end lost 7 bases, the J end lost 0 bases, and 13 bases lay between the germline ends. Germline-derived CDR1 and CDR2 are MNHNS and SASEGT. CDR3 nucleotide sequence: TGTGCCAGCACCCAGGGGGGGGGCTCCTACGAGCAGTACTTC. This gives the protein CASTQGGGSYEQYF.

The CDR3 nucleotides are TGCAGCGTAAGACCCCGGGACATCACCGGGGAGCTGTTTTTT. Encoded protein: CSVRPRDITGELFF. This chain links TRBV29-1 with TRBJ2-2; weak D call: TRBD1 (6 bases). V was pared by 6 bases and J by 4 bases, with 15 bases between. Germline V gives CDR1 SQVTM, CDR2 ANQGSEA. The CDR3 consists of 14 residues.

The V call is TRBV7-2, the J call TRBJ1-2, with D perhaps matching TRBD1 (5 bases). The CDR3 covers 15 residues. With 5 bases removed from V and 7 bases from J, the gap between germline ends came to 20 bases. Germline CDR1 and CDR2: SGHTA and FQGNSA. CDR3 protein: CASSRSGTGVGGYTF. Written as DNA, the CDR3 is TGTGCCAGCAGCCGTTCCGGGACCGGGGTCGGTGGCTACACCTTC. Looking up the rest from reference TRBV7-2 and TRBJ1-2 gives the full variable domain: GAGVSQSPSNKVTEKGKDVELRCDPISGHTALYWYRQSLGQGLEFLIYFQGNSAPDKSGLPSDRFSAERTGGSVSTLTIQRTQQEDSAVYLCASSRSGTGVGGYTFGSGTRLTVV.

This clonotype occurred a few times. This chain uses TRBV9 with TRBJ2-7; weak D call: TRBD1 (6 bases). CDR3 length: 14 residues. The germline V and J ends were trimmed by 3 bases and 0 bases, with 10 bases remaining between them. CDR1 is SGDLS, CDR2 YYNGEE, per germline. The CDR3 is CASSGTGHSYEQYF. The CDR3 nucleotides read TGTGCCAGCAGCGGGACGGGACACTCCTACGAGCAGTACTTC.

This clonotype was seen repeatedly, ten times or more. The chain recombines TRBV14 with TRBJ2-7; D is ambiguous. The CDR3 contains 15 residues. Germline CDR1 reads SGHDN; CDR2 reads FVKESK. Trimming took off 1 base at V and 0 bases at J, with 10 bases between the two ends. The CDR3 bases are TGTGCCAGCAGCCAAGGATGGGAATCCTCCTACGAGCAGTACTTC. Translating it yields CASSQGWESSYEQYF.

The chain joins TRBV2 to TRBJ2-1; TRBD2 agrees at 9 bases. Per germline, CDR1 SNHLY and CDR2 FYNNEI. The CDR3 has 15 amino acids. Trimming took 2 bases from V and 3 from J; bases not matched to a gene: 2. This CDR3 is CASSEKAGGYNEQFF. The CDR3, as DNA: TGTGCCAGCAGTGAAAAAGCGGGGGGCTACAATGAGCAGTTCTTC. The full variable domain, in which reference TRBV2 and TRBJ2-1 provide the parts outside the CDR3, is EPEVTQTPSHQVTQMGQEVILRCVPISNHLYFYWYRQILGQKVEFLVSFYNNEISEKSEIFDDQFSVERPDGSNFTLKIRSTKLEDSAMYFCASSEKAGGYNEQFFGPGTRLTVL.